These 24 T cell receptor beta chains share one sample of origin, sequenced in a study of T cell responses to AZD1222 COVID-19 vaccine. Data came from immunoSEQ multiplex PCR; TCRdb stores just in-frame clones and leaves some out. The table includes approximately 150,000 clones, approximately 90% detected once. The sequencing used peripheral blood, collected on day 0 of AZD1222 vaccination. The receptors were gathered from an adult in good health.

The rearrangement links TRBV24-1 to TRBJ2-7; TRBD1 aligns across 7 bases. Losses at the gene ends were 9 bases for V and 5 bases for J; bases not matched to a gene: 12. From germline, CDR1 is KGHDR and CDR2 SFDVKD. This CDR3 spans 14 amino acids. CDR3 nucleotides: TGTGCCACCTACGGGGCAGGGGGTACCCACGAGCAGTACTTC. Amino acids: CATYGAGGTHEQYF.

CDR3 DNA sequence: TGTGCTAGTGGTTTGGGGGCGGGGTACTCCTACAATGAGCAGTTCTTC. Protein sequence: CASGLGAGYSYNEQFF. This rearrangement joins TRBV12-5 to TRBJ2-1, with TRBD2 as a possible D gene (6 bases). V was shortened by 1 base and J by 0 bases, with 10 bases between the two germline ends. Per germline, CDR1 LGHNT and CDR2 FRNRAP. CDR3 size: 16 residues. The full variable domain, rest sourced from reference TRBV12-5 and TRBJ2-1, is DARVTQTPRHKVTEMGQEVTMRCQPILGHNTVFWYRQTMMQGLELLAYFRNRAPLDDSGMPKDRFSAEMPDATLATLKIQPSEPRDSAVYFCASGLGAGYSYNEQFFGPGTRLTVL.

The chain recombines TRBV18 with TRBJ1-1, with 11 bases matching TRBD1. The CDR3 consists of 19 residues. CDR1 is KGHSH and CDR2 is LQKENI in the germline V gene. The trim removed 0 bases at V and 2 bases at J, leaving 11 bases unmatched. The CDR3: CASSPPVQWTGGSNTEAFF. The CDR3 region has the DNA TGTGCCAGCTCACCACCGGTCCAGTGGACAGGGGGCTCTAACACTGAAGCTTTCTTT.

This clone appeared once. V gene TRBV30 combines with J gene TRBJ1-1; D is uncertain. This CDR3 has 10 amino acids. Trimming took off 8 bases at V and 2 bases at J, with 6 bases between the two ends. Germline values: CDR1 GTSNPN, CDR2 SVGIG (reference sequence). The DNA for the CDR3 is TGTGCCGGCCACAACACTGAAGCTTTCTTT. Translation: CAGHNTEAFF.

This sequence joins TRBV7-8 and TRBJ1-3; D ambiguous. Trimming pared 2 bases from V and 7 bases from J, leaving 9 bases between. This CDR3 has 13 amino acids. Germline V gives CDR1 SGHVS, CDR2 FQNEAQ. As DNA, the CDR3 is TGTGCCAGCAGCTTAACAGAAGGGAACACCATATATTTT. This codes for CASSLTEGNTIYF.

The chain combines TRBV11-1 with TRBJ1-6; the D is unclear. The CDR3 runs to 15 residues. V shed 5 bases and J shed 3 bases, with 11 bases lying between them. Germline CDR1 and CDR2: SGHAT and FQDESV (reference sequence). CDR3 amino acids: CASSPTGGYNSPLHF. The CDR3 nucleotides are TGTGCCAGCAGCCCTACCGGAGGCTATAATTCACCCCTCCACTTT.

This CDR3 is CSASSTGATYSYGYTF. The CDR3 nucleotides read TGCAGTGCTAGTTCGACAGGGGCCACATATTCCTATGGCTACACCTTC. V gene TRBV20-1 combines with J gene TRBJ1-2; 8 positions agree with TRBD1. This CDR3 region has 16 residues. V shed 3 bases and J 4 bases; nucleotides not matched to a gene: 13. Per germline, CDR1 DFQATT and CDR2 SNEGSKA (reference sequence).

This chain joins TRBV3-1 (or the pseudogene TRBV3-2) and TRBJ2-2, with D hard to call. The germline CDR1 and CDR2 sequences are LGHDT and YNNKEL (reference sequence). Trimming cost V 4 bases and J 8 bases, with 8 bases left between them. The CDR3 has 12 amino acids. The CDR3 is CASSPSIGELFF. CDR3 in DNA: TGTGCCAGCAGCCCTTCTATTGGGGAGCTGTTTTTT.

DNA of the CDR3: TGTGCCAGCAGTTACTCGAGGACTAGAGCCCAAGAGACCCAGTACTTC. Protein sequence: CASSYSRTRAQETQYF. V is TRBV6-5 and J is TRBJ2-5; TRBD2 matches at 7 bases. CDR3 length: 16 amino acids. Looked up from germline, CDR1 is MNHEY and CDR2 is SVGAGI. The V and J ends lost 0 bases and 1 base, in that order; junction bases with no gene match: 5.

The chain is built from TRBV3-1 (or the pseudogene TRBV3-2) and TRBJ2-1, with D perhaps given as TRBD1 or TRBD2 (6 bases each). The CDR3 has 19 amino acids. CDR1 and CDR2 from the germline V gene are LGHDT and YNNKEL (reference sequence). Trimming pared 3 bases from V and 2 bases from J, leaving 23 bases between. The CDR3 reads CASSQGGHGPRQTYNEQFF. The CDR3, as DNA: TGTGCCAGCAGCCAGGGGGGACATGGTCCCCGACAGACCTACAATGAGCAGTTCTTC.

The rearrangement uses TRBV5-1 and TRBJ2-7, with 8 bases that match TRBD1. Losses at the gene ends were 1 base for V and 7 bases for J; bases not matched to a gene: 10. CDR3 size: 15 residues. Germline values: CDR1 SGHRS, CDR2 YFSETQ. In DNA form, the CDR3 reads TGCGCCAGCAGCTTGAGCGCGGACAGGGTGGGGGAGCAGTACTTC. Its protein product is CASSLSADRVGEQYF. The full variable domain, completed using reference TRBV5-1 and TRBJ2-7, is KAGVTQTPRYLIKTRGQQVTLSCSPISGHRSVSWYQQTPGQGLQFLFEYFSETQRNKGNFPGRFSGRQFSNSRSEMNVSTLELGDSALYLCASSLSADRVGEQYFGPGTRLTVT.

V is TRBV5-5 and J is TRBJ2-7, with 10 bases fitting TRBD2. V lost 4 bases and J lost 2; bases outside the gene matches: 6. CDR1 and CDR2 (germline): SGHKS, YYEKEE (reference sequence). The CDR3 runs 15 residues. Here the CDR3 reads CASSPGGTSAYEQYF. CDR3 bases: TGTGCCAGCAGCCCCGGTGGGACTAGCGCCTACGAGCAGTACTTC.

A single count supports this clone. V usage is TRBV12-5 and J usage is TRBJ2-5; 13 bases map to TRBD2. CDR3 size: 15 residues. V was clipped by 6 bases and J by 5 bases; unmatched bases: 6. Germline V gives CDR1 LGHNT, CDR2 FRNRAP. The chain's CDR3 is CASGSTSGGRETQYF. CDR3 DNA sequence: TGTGCTAGTGGATCGACTAGCGGGGGGAGGGAGACCCAGTACTTC.

The V gene is TRBV14, the J gene TRBJ2-5; possible D gene TRBD1, 6 bases. CDR1 is SGHDN and CDR2 is FVKESK in the germline V gene. The CDR3 length is 13 residues. V lost 5 bases to trimming and J lost 1 base, with 8 bases between them. CDR3 region: CASSGQFQETQYF. CDR3 in DNA: TGTGCCAGCAGCGGACAGTTCCAAGAGACCCAGTACTTC.

The chain joins TRBV7-2 to TRBJ2-7; 8 positions agree with TRBD1. Germline loops: CDR1 SGHTA, CDR2 FQGNSA. CDR3 length equals 16 residues. V lost 5 bases, J lost 0 bases, and 9 bases stayed unmatched. The CDR3 sequence is CASSRAQGASSYEQYF. CDR3 sequence (DNA): TGTGCCAGCAGCCGCGCCCAGGGGGCAAGCTCCTACGAGCAGTACTTC.

This CDR3 is CASSLPPAVGYEQYF. The CDR3 coding sequence is TGTGCCAGCAGCCTCCCCCCCGCTGTCGGATACGAGCAGTACTTC. The chain joins TRBV7-2 to TRBJ2-7; D call uncertain. The CDR3 runs to 15 residues. Germline CDR1 reads SGHTA; CDR2 reads FQGNSA. Trimming cost V 5 bases and J 4 bases, with 18 bases left between them.

This chain joins TRBV29-1 and TRBJ1-2; 9 bases agree with TRBD1. V lost 4 bases to trimming and J lost 5 bases; unmatched junction nucleotides: 8. This CDR3 is built from 14 residues. Germline values: CDR1 SQVTM, CDR2 ANQGSEA. CDR3 coding DNA: TGCAGCGTTGCCCCTAACAGGGGGCCATATGGCTACACCTTC. As protein: CSVAPNRGPYGYTF.

J is TRBJ2-2 and V is TRBV10-1, with 13 bases fitting TRBD2. V was pared by 6 bases and J by 6 bases, with 10 bases of the junction left unmatched. Germline CDR1 is WNHNN and CDR2 is SYGVQD (reference sequence). The CDR3 loop spans 17 amino acids. CDR3 in amino acids: CASRRTSGREGAGELFF. In nucleotides, the CDR3 is TGCGCCAGCAGAAGAACTAGCGGGAGGGAAGGGGCCGGGGAGCTGTTTTTT.

This clone turned up a few times. This chain joins TRBV10-3 and TRBJ1-1, with 9 bases matching TRBD1. This CDR3 has 14 residues. Germline V CDR1 and CDR2: ENHRY, SYGVKD. The V gene end was trimmed by 6 bases and the J gene end by 2 bases; junction bases not matched to a gene: 4. The CDR3 loop reads CAIRGQGFNTEAFF. The CDR3 region has the DNA TGTGCCATCAGAGGACAGGGGTTCAACACTGAAGCTTTCTTT.

J is TRBJ2-7 and V is TRBV14, with TRBD1 matching 7 bases. The V gene's germline CDR1 is SGHDN and CDR2 FVKESK. Trimming removed 3 bases from V and 6 bases from J; junction bases left unmatched: 14. This CDR3 has 16 residues. The DNA of the CDR3 is TGTGCCAGCAGCCACTATCGAGGGACAGTGGTTAGCGAGCAGTACTTC. This encodes CASSHYRGTVVSEQYF.

V and J are TRBV13 and TRBJ2-7; 7 positions match TRBD1. The CDR3 totals 14 residues. The germline gives CDR1 PRHDT, CDR2 FYEKMQ (reference sequence). V lost 2 bases, J lost 0 bases, and 1 base stayed unmatched. CDR3 in amino acids: CASSLNRGSYEQYF. The CDR3 region has the DNA TGTGCCAGCAGCTTAAACAGGGGCTCCTACGAGCAGTACTTC. The whole variable domain, filled in from reference TRBV13 and TRBJ2-7, reads AAGVIQSPRHLIKEKRETATLKCYPIPRHDTVYWYQQGPGQDPQFLISFYEKMQSDKGSIPDRFSAQQFSDYHSELNMSSLELGDSALYFCASSLNRGSYEQYFGPGTRLTVT.

V and J are TRBV14 and TRBJ2-5; D may correspond to TRBD1 or TRBD2 (5 bases each). CDR3 length equals 14 residues. From germline, CDR1 is SGHDN and CDR2 FVKESK. Trimming took off 4 bases at V and 2 bases at J, with 11 bases between the two ends. CDR3 nucleotide sequence: TGTGCCAGCAGCCGGGGACCGCTGCAAGAGACCCAGTACTTC. It codes for CASSRGPLQETQYF.

The V gene is TRBV21-1, the J gene TRBJ2-3; TRBD2, the D gene given by the table, was not confirmed from the DNA. TRBV21-1 is classified as a pseudogene. The CDR3 covers 17 residues. The CDR3 reads CASSKDDGGGPVHTQYF. CDR3 DNA sequence: TGTGCCAGCAGCAAAGATGATGGGGGGGGACCTGTACATACGCAGTATTTT.

The chain employs TRBV6-2 or TRBV6-3 and TRBJ1-1; D not certain. The CDR3 has 12 residues. Germline-derived CDR1 and CDR2 are MNHEY and SVGEGT. V lost 4 bases, J lost 1 base, and 4 bases lay in between. The CDR3 protein is CASSFGNTEAFF. CDR3 nucleotides: TGTGCCAGCAGTTTCGGGAACACTGAAGCTTTCTTT.